Listed below are T cell receptor beta chains from one sample, sequenced in a study of blood T cell repertoires in COVID-19. This table comes from immunoSEQ multiplex PCR, and its TCRdb copy is limited to in-frame clones, with some not included. Among 450,000 to 500,000 clones listed, about 90% were seen once. Input material: PBMCs or T cells enriched from blood (not recorded which). The receptors derive from a woman aged 18-29 years who had recovered from COVID-19. CDR3s include the opening cysteine and the closing phenylalanine or tryptophan. D genes are given only for firm matches. The size of a clone is reported for some rows only, either as once, few or many, or as a class for expanded clones.

CDR3aa: CASSLGQGSYGYTF; CDR3nt: TGCGCCAGCAGCCTCGGACAGGGAAGCTATGGCTACACCTTC; d_gene: TRBD1; abundance: NA; v_gene: TRBV5-1; j_gene: TRBJ1-2
CDR3aa: CASSRGGAGDTEAFF; CDR3nt: TGTGCCAGCTCTAGGGGAGGGGCGGGGGACACTGAAGCTTTCTTT; d_gene: NA; abundance: NA; v_gene: TRBV6-5; j_gene: TRBJ1-1
CDR3aa: CAWKRSGGFWDYGYTF; CDR3nt: TGTGCCTGGAAAAGGTCAGGGGGATTTTGGGACTATGGCTACACCTTC; d_gene: TRBD1; abundance: few; v_gene: TRBV30; j_gene: TRBJ1-2
CDR3aa: CASSRRATNEKLFF; CDR3nt: TGCGCCAGCAGCCGTCGGGCAACTAATGAAAAACTGTTTTTT; d_gene: NA; abundance: NA; v_gene: TRBV5-1; j_gene: TRBJ1-4
CDR3aa: CASTPDRDTGELFF; CDR3nt: TGTGCCAGCACCCCGGACAGGGACACCGGGGAGCTGTTTTTT; d_gene: TRBD1; abundance: NA; v_gene: TRBV2; j_gene: TRBJ2-2
CDR3aa: CASSWGGSGGSQETQYF; CDR3nt: TGTGCCAGCAGTTGGGGTGGTAGCGGGGGGTCTCAAGAGACCCAGTACTTC; d_gene: TRBD2; abundance: NA; v_gene: TRBV28; j_gene: TRBJ2-5
CDR3aa: CASSVWGSPVQSTQYF; CDR3nt: TGTGCCAGCAGTGTATGGGGCTCCCCCGTCCAGAGTACGCAGTATTTT; d_gene: NA; abundance: NA; v_gene: TRBV2; j_gene: TRBJ2-3
CDR3aa: CASSPPTSGGNEQFF; CDR3nt: TGTGCCAGCAGCCCACCGACTAGCGGGGGCAATGAGCAGTTCTTC; d_gene: TRBD2; abundance: once; v_gene: TRBV3-1/TRBV3-2; j_gene: TRBJ2-1
CDR3aa: CASSITGAPGNTIYF; CDR3nt: TGTGCCAGTAGTATTACAGGGGCTCCTGGAAACACCATATATTTT; d_gene: TRBD1; abundance: NA; v_gene: TRBV19; j_gene: TRBJ1-3
CDR3aa: CASKGDIPYEQYF; CDR3nt: TGTGCCAGCAAAGGGGACATCCCCTACGAGCAGTACTTC; d_gene: NA; abundance: NA; v_gene: TRBV28; j_gene: TRBJ2-7
CDR3aa: CASSVGRGVINTEAFF; CDR3nt: TGTGCCAGCAGCGTAGGCCGGGGGGTCATTAACACTGAAGCTTTCTTT; d_gene: NA; abundance: NA; v_gene: TRBV9; j_gene: TRBJ1-1
CDR3aa: CASSSVTPLGSGDNEQFF; CDR3nt: TGTGCCAGCAGCTCCGTCACGCCTTTGGGTAGCGGGGACAATGAGCAGTTCTTC; d_gene: TRBD2; abundance: NA; v_gene: TRBV7-3; j_gene: TRBJ2-1
CDR3aa: CASSDRGSNEQFF; CDR3nt: TGTGCCAGCAGTGACAGGGGATCGAATGAGCAGTTCTTC; d_gene: TRBD1; abundance: NA; v_gene: TRBV7-9; j_gene: TRBJ2-1
CDR3aa: CASSPDYPGLSGANVLTF; CDR3nt: TGTGCCAGCAGCCCGGACTACCCTGGTCTTTCTGGGGCCAACGTCCTGACTTTC; d_gene: NA; abundance: NA; v_gene: TRBV3-1/TRBV3-2; j_gene: TRBJ2-6
CDR3aa: CASSLLQGSGNTIYF; CDR3nt: TGTGCCAGCAGTCTCTTACAGGGCTCTGGAAACACCATATATTTT; d_gene: NA; abundance: NA; v_gene: TRBV6-5; j_gene: TRBJ1-3
CDR3aa: CASSSAGTSGVTQYF; CDR3nt: TGTGCCAGCAGCTCCGCCGGGACTAGCGGGGTAACGCAGTATTTT; d_gene: TRBD2; abundance: NA; v_gene: TRBV9; j_gene: TRBJ2-3
CDR3aa: CASSLGETGIRGYTF; CDR3nt: TGTGCCAGCAGCTTGGGGGAGACAGGGATACGTGGCTACACCTTC; d_gene: TRBD1; abundance: NA; v_gene: TRBV5-8; j_gene: TRBJ1-2
CDR3aa: CASKSLFTNNEQFF; CDR3nt: TGTGCCAGCAAAAGTTTGTTTACTAACAATGAGCAGTTCTTC; d_gene: NA; abundance: NA; v_gene: TRBV2; j_gene: TRBJ2-1
CDR3aa: CASSVNSGDTGELFF; CDR3nt: TGTGCCAGCAGTGTCAACTCTGGTGACACCGGGGAGCTGTTTTTT; d_gene: NA; abundance: once; v_gene: TRBV6-4; j_gene: TRBJ2-2
CDR3aa: CASSSQTGTSAYNEQFF; CDR3nt: TGTGCCAGCAGTTCCCAAACCGGGACTAGCGCCTACAATGAGCAGTTCTTC; d_gene: TRBD2; abundance: NA; v_gene: TRBV6-2/TRBV6-3; j_gene: TRBJ2-1
CDR3aa: CASSLELPGGDTQYF; CDR3nt: TGTGCCAGCAGCTTAGAACTCCCCGGGGGGGATACGCAGTATTTT; d_gene: TRBD2; abundance: NA; v_gene: TRBV7-8; j_gene: TRBJ2-3
CDR3aa: CASSLERGGTIYF; CDR3nt: TGTGCCAGCAGCTTAGAAAGGGGTGGCACCATATATTTT; d_gene: NA; abundance: NA; v_gene: TRBV7-2; j_gene: TRBJ1-3
CDR3aa: CASSPPPDRASGNTIYF; CDR3nt: TGTGCCAGCTCACCACCGCCCGACAGGGCTTCGGGAAACACCATATATTTT; d_gene: TRBD1; abundance: NA; v_gene: TRBV18; j_gene: TRBJ1-3
CDR3aa: CASSGGSAGGPYEQYF; CDR3nt: TGCGCCAGCAGTGGCGGCTCAGCGGGGGGGCCCTACGAGCAGTACTTC; d_gene: TRBD2; abundance: NA; v_gene: TRBV10-1; j_gene: TRBJ2-7
CDR3aa: CASSLGLGNTEAFF; CDR3nt: TGTGCCAGCAGCTTAGGACTGGGGAACACTGAAGCTTTCTTT; d_gene: NA; abundance: few; v_gene: TRBV11-2; j_gene: TRBJ1-1
CDR3aa: CASSPRVQSSGNTIYF; CDR3nt: TGTGCCAGCAGTCCGCGGGTTCAGTCCTCTGGAAACACCATATATTTT; d_gene: NA; abundance: NA; v_gene: TRBV6-6; j_gene: TRBJ1-3
CDR3aa: CASSEYAGDLTYGYTF; CDR3nt: TGTGCCAGCAGTGAATATGCAGGGGACCTAACCTATGGCTACACCTTC; d_gene: NA; abundance: NA; v_gene: TRBV2; j_gene: TRBJ1-2
CDR3aa: CASSFNLETQYF; CDR3nt: TGTGCCAGCAGTTTTAATCTGGAGACCCAGTACTTC; d_gene: NA; abundance: NA; v_gene: TRBV12-3/TRBV12-4; j_gene: TRBJ2-5
CDR3aa: CASSYTPTAGYTF; CDR3nt: TGTGCCAGCAGTTATACCCCGACTGCTGGCTACACCTTC; d_gene: NA; abundance: NA; v_gene: TRBV6-2/TRBV6-3; j_gene: TRBJ1-2
CDR3aa: CASRRRGHQETQYF; CDR3nt: TGTGCCAGCAGACGGAGGGGGCACCAAGAGACCCAGTACTTC; d_gene: NA; abundance: NA; v_gene: TRBV28; j_gene: TRBJ2-5
CDR3aa: CASSPRSEQYF; CDR3nt: TGTGCCAGCAGCCCGCGATCCGAGCAGTACTTC; d_gene: NA; abundance: NA; v_gene: TRBV7-8; j_gene: TRBJ2-7
CDR3aa: CASSLGTGGRRTYNSPLHF; CDR3nt: TGTGCCAGCAGTTTGGGGACAGGGGGTAGGAGGACCTATAATTCACCCCTCCACTTT; d_gene: TRBD1; abundance: few; v_gene: TRBV28; j_gene: TRBJ1-6
CDR3aa: CASSAVYRGEQYF; CDR3nt: TGTGCCAGCAGTGCCGTCTACAGGGGCGAGCAGTACTTC; d_gene: TRBD1; abundance: NA; v_gene: TRBV6-4; j_gene: TRBJ2-7